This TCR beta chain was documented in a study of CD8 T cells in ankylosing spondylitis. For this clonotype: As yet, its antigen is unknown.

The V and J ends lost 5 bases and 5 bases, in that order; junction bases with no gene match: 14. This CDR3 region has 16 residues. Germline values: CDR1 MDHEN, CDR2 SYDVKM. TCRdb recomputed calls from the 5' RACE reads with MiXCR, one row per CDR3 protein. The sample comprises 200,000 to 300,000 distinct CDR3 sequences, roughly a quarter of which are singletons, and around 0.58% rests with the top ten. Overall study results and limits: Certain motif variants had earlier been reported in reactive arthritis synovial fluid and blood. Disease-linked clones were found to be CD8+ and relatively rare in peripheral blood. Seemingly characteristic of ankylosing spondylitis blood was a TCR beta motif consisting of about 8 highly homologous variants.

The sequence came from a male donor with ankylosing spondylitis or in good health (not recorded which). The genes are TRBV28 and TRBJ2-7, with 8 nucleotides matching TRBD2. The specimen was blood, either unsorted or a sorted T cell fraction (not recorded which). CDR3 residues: CASSAPLGAGVDEQYF. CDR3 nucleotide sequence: TGTGCCAGCAGTGCCCCTCTCGGAGCGGGGGTAGACGAGCAGTACTTC.